The clone carrying this T cell receptor (beta chain) was found a few times. Its antigen is not known. MiXCR, applied by TCRdb to the 5' RACE reads, yields one record per CDR3 protein. The sample holds 350,000 to 400,000 distinct CDR3 sequences, roughly 28% seen once. This sample stems from a study of identical twins' blood T cells. V was cut by 6 bases and J by 5 bases, with 11 bases left in between. The CDR3 is 13 residues long. Study conclusions and caveats: Environmental influences on twin similarity could not be excluded.

Sequenced sample: PBMCs. This chain connects TRBV12-3 or TRBV12-4 to TRBJ1-5, with unresolved D. The sequence came from a woman aged 18-49 years in good health. In DNA form, the CDR3 reads TGTGCCAGCAGGGCAGGCTCCGATCAGCCCCAGCATTTT. This gives the protein CASRAGSDQPQHF.